This TCR beta chain was documented in a study of CD8 T cells in Susac syndrome. Study details: Blood was drawn from patients with Susac syndrome. At that point, they were therapy-naive, on corticosteroids, or on intravenous immunoglobulin alone.

Reverse transcription of roughly 0.5 to 1 ug RNA was performed with random hexamers. One entry per CDR3 protein, called by TCRdb with MiXCR from the immunoSEQ multiplex PCR reads. The table lists 100,000 to 150,000 distinct CDR3 sequences, around 96% of them singletons. The CDR3 extends over 15 amino acids. Germline V CDR1 and CDR2: SEHNR, FQNEAQ (reference sequence). The V segment lost 5 bases and the J segment 2 bases; nucleotides outside the gene matches: 5. This chain joins TRBV7-9 and TRBJ1-5, with 8 bases aligning to TRBD1. Sample: CD8+ T cells from PBMCs. This TCR was sampled from a human donor with Susac syndrome. CDR3 amino acids: CASSRTGSGNQPQHF. CDR3 DNA: TGTGCCAGCAGCAGGACAGGGAGCGGCAATCAGCCCCAGCATTTT.